These T cell receptor beta chains were read from a single sample in a study of OX40 agonist ivuxolimab in advanced cancers. TCRdb's copy holds only in-frame clones and misses some; the assay was immunoSEQ multiplex PCR. There are 60,000 to 100,000 clones in the sample; under 90% occur only once, and more than 0.5% lies in the top ten. The input for sequencing was CD4+ or CD8+ T cells sorted from blood, taken in a trial of the OX40 agonist ivuxolimab. Every receptor here comes from an adult with an advanced solid tumor such as melanoma, head and neck, liver or kidney cancer. The CDR3 runs from the conserved cysteine through the conserved F or W. D genes are given only for firm matches. Size tells how often a clone was seen (once, few, many) or the class of an expanded clone, and some rows leave it out.

len,d_gene,abundance,j_gene,v_gene,CDR3nt,CDR3aa
13,-,-,TRBJ2-1,TRBV7-2,TGTGCCAGCAGCTTGGACTACAACAATGAGCAGTTCTTC,CASSLDYNNEQFF
14,-,-,TRBJ1-5,TRBV6-6,TGTGCCAGCAGTTACGGGGGGAATCTTCAGCCCCAGCATTTT,CASSYGGNLQPQHF
14,TRBD1,-,TRBJ1-2,TRBV28,TGTGCCAGCAGTTGGGGACAGGGGAGAAATGGCTACACCTTC,CASSWGQGRNGYTF
12,-,-,TRBJ2-3,TRBV10-3,TGTGCCTACCGGACAGAAGTGGATACGCAGTATTTT,CAYRTEVDTQYF
16,TRBD1,-,TRBJ2-7,TRBV13,TGTGCCAGCAGTACCCGTCGAGGACAGGGCTCCTACGAGCAGTACTTC,CASSTRRGQGSYEQYF
13,-,-,TRBJ1-5,TRBV7-2,TGTGCCAGCAGCTTAGTGGTAGGTCAGCCCCAGCATTTT,CASSLVVGQPQHF
15,-,once,TRBJ1-1,TRBV9,TGTGCCAGCAGCGTAGAGGAGGGATTGAACACTGAAGCTTTCTTT,CASSVEEGLNTEAFF
14,-,-,TRBJ2-7,TRBV7-9,TGTGCCAGCAGCCCCTTTGGGGGAGAGTACGAGCAGTACTTC,CASSPFGGEYEQYF
15,-,-,TRBJ2-7,TRBV1,TGCACCAGCAGCCGCCGACTAGCGGGATTGAACGAGCAGTACTTC,CTSSRRLAGLNEQYF
13,-,few,TRBJ2-5,TRBV27,TGTGCCAGCGGTCTGGGGGGTCCAGAGACCCAGTACTTC,CASGLGGPETQYF
13,-,-,TRBJ1-1,TRBV6-4,TGTGCCAGCAGTGAAAGCAGGGTAACTGAAGCTTTCTTT,CASSESRVTEAFF
13,TRBD2,-,TRBJ2-7,TRBV15,TGTGCCACCAGCAGAAACGCGGGAGATCCCCCCTACTTC,CATSRNAGDPPYF
13,-,-,TRBJ2-1,TRBV2,TGTGCCAGCAGTTCCGACGCTAGGTATGAGCAGTTCTTC,CASSSDARYEQFF
14,-,-,TRBJ2-2,TRBV6-4,TGTGCCAGCAGTACCACCCCCAACACCGGGGAGCTGTTTTTT,CASSTTPNTGELFF